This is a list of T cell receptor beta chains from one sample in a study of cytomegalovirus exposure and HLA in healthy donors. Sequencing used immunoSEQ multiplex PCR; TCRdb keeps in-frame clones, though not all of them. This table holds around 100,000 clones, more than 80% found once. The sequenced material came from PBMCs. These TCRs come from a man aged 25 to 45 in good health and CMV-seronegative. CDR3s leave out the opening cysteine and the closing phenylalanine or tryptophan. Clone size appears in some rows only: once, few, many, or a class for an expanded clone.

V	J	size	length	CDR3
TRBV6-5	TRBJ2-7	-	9	AASTTYEQY
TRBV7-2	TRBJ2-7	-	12	ASSSRDGSYEQY
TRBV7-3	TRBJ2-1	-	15	ASSLYPPPSSYNEQF
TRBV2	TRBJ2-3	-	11	ASSPGTGHTQY
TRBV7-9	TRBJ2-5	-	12	ASSTRQLQETQY
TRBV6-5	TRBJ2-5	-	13	ASSMGQGAFETQY
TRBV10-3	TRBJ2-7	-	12	AISGPDRGPEQY
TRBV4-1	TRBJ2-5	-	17	ASRGQLKGTGGRQETQY
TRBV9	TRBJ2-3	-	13	ASSGQAQGTDTQY
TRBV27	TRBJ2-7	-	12	ASSIGGRIYEQY
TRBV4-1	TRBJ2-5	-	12	ASSQGTSVETQY
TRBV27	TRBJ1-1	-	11	ASSSQGKVKAF
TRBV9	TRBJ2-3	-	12	ASSLTGSTDTQY
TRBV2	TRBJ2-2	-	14	ASSEARSGGTGELF
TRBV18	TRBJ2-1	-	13	ASSPTSGGGYEQF
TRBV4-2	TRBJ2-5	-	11	ASSQIPQETQY
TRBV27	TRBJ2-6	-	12	ASSSGARANVLT
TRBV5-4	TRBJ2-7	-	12	ASSRTGEKYEQY
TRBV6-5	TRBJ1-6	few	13	ASNLGTGFNSPLH
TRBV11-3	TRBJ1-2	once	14	ASSLDTRTTNYGYT
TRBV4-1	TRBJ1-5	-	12	ASSQVIGAQPQH
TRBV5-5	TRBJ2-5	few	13	ASSLTSGRGETQY
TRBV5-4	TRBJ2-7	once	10	ASNNPDTEQY
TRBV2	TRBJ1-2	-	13	ASRAMTGLNYGYT
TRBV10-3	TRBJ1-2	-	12	AISESWGESGYT
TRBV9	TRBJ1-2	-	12	ASSPDRGSDGYT
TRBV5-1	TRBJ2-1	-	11	ASSVAGGREQF
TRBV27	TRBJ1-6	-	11	ATKGQGASPLH
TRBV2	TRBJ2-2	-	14	ASSERAAVVTGELF
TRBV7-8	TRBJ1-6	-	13	ASSLSGAYNSPLH
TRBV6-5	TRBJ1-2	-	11	ASRPQGNYGYT
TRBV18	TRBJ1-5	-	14	ASSTQGPLGNQPQH
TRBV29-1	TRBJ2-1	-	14	SLLRWGGSSYNEQF
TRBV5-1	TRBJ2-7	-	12	ASSPAPGGYEQY
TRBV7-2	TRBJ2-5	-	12	ASSHGLAGQTQY
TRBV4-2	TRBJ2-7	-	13	ASSQDLGGRAEQY
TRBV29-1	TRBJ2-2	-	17	SVEDPGLAGSTNTGELF
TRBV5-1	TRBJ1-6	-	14	ASRIAGDSYNSPLH
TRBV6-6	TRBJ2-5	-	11	ASSASRGETQY
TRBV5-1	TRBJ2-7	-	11	ASSESGGYEQY
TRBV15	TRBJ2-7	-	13	ATSRDKGQGRRQY
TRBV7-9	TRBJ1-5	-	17	ASSLSPLGQAVSNQPQH
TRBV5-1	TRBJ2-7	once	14	ASSLETVGSSYEQY
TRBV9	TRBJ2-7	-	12	ASSDRTGLGEQY
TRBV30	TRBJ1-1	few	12	AWSPGGPNTEAF
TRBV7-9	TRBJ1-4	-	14	ASSFSATGDYEKLF
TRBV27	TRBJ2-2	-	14	ASGRTGGSGTGELF
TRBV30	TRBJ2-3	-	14	AWIRTGRGSSDTQY
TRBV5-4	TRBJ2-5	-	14	ASSLGSSGSRETQY
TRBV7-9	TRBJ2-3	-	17	ASSQETSGVPYLTDTQY
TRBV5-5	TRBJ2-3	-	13	ASSLLRGPGDTQY
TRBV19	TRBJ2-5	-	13	ASSQTGTGEGTQY
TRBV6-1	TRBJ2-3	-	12	ASSEQGGGDTQY
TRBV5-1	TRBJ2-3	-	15	ASSSEASGTSTDTQY
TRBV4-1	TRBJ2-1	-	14	ASSQAVPRGVNEQF
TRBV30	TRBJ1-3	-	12	AWSRQGGGNTIY
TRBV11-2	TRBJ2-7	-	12	ASSLGTGSYEQY
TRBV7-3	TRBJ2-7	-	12	ASSSGLAEGEQY
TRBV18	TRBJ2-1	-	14	ASSPPTSQPYNEQF
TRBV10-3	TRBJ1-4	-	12	AIKSEGRVEKLF